This entry lists 22 T cell receptor beta chains sequenced from one sample in a study of blood T cell repertoires in COVID-19. This table comes from immunoSEQ multiplex PCR, and its TCRdb copy is limited to in-frame clones, with some not included. In the table there are around 99,000 clones, around 78% of which are singletons. The material sequenced was peripheral blood. These receptors all stem from a woman aged 55-70 years with acute or convalescent COVID-19.

This clone was seen a few times. The chain uses TRBV4-3 and TRBJ1-2, with TRBD1 identical over 7 bases. The junction had 5 bases not matched to a gene; V was cut back by 3 bases and J by 4 bases. This CDR3 is built from 14 residues. Germline CDR1 reads LGHNA; CDR2 reads YSLEER. Here the CDR3 DNA reads TGCGCCAGCAGCCAGAGAGACAGGGTCTATGGCTACACCTTC. Translated: CASSQRDRVYGYTF.

The chain links TRBV27 to TRBJ2-7; 7 nucleotides match TRBD1. The CDR3 totals 16 residues. CDR1 MNHEY and CDR2 SMNVEV come from the germline V gene (reference sequence). The junction had 11 bases not matched to a gene; V was cut back by 6 bases and J by 0 bases. This chain's CDR3 is CASSPSSGQNSYEQYF. DNA of the CDR3: TGTGCCAGCAGCCCGTCCTCGGGACAGAACTCCTACGAGCAGTACTTC.

This clone was found a few times. V gene TRBV9 combines with J gene TRBJ1-6; no reliable D call. Germline-derived CDR1 and CDR2 are SGDLS and YYNGEE. Trimming stripped 1 base from V and 7 bases from J, with 12 bases between. CDR3 size: 15 residues. CDR3 bases: TGTGCCAGCAGCGTATCTCAACTGGGCAATTCACCCCTCCACTTT. Translating it yields CASSVSQLGNSPLHF. Based on the CDR3 plus reference TRBV9 and TRBJ1-6, the full variable domain is DSGVTQTPKHLITATGQRVTLRCSPRSGDLSVYWYQQSLDQGLQFLIQYYNGEERAKGNILERFSAQQFPDLHSELNLSSLELGDSALYFCASSVSQLGNSPLHFGNGTRLTVT.

This sequence joins TRBV7-6 and TRBJ2-1, with D tentatively TRBD2 (6 bases). The ends were cut back, 1 base at V and 2 bases at J, with 12 bases in the middle. CDR1 is SGHVS and CDR2 is FNYEAQ in the germline V gene. The CDR3 loop spans 16 amino acids. The CDR3 spells CASSLEEGTAYNEQFF. CDR3 sequence (DNA): TGTGCCAGCAGCTTAGAGGAGGGGACCGCCTACAATGAGCAGTTCTTC.

The DNA of the CDR3 is TGTGCCAGCAGGCTTGGCGGGTTCACCGGGGAGCTGTTTTTT. Translation: CASRLGGFTGELFF. The genes are TRBV7-9 and TRBJ2-2; possibly TRBD2 for D (5 bases). The CDR3 runs 14 residues. Trimming pared 6 bases from V and 4 bases from J, leaving 12 bases between. Germline-derived CDR1 and CDR2 are SEHNR and FQNEAQ (reference sequence).

The count of this clone is one. The V gene is TRBV13, the J gene TRBJ2-2; 13 bases map to TRBD2. The CDR3 is 16 amino acids. Germline CDR1 is PRHDT and CDR2 is FYEKMQ (reference sequence). Trimming cost V 5 bases and J 6 bases; bases outside gene matches: 6. The CDR3 coding sequence is TGTGCCAGCAGCCAGGGACTAGCGGGATTAGCCGGGGAGCTGTTTTTT. The encoded protein is CASSQGLAGLAGELFF.

V gene TRBV7-9 combines with J gene TRBJ2-7; 11 bases agree with TRBD2. V lost 7 bases to trimming and J lost 5 bases; unmatched junction nucleotides: 7. Germline CDR1 SEHNR, CDR2 FQNEAQ (reference sequence). The CDR3 is 14 residues long. The CDR3 loop reads CASTIAGGPNEQYF. CDR3 bases: TGTGCCAGCACCATAGCGGGAGGGCCCAACGAGCAGTACTTC.

The CDR3 DNA reads as TGTGCCAGCAGTTTAATGGCAGCGCGGGGCTACACCTTC. This encodes CASSLMAARGYTF. The chain links TRBV28 to TRBJ1-2; D gene ambiguous. V lost 2 bases and J 8 bases, leaving 12 bases between the germline ends. The CDR3 is made up of 13 amino acids. The germline CDR1 and CDR2 sequences are MDHEN and SYDVKM.

This clone was seen just once. The genes are TRBV10-3 and TRBJ1-2, with D possibly being TRBD1 (5 bases). CDR3 length equals 12 residues. Germline CDR1 and CDR2: ENHRY and SYGVKD. Trimming stripped 7 bases from V and 7 bases from J, with 13 bases between. CDR3 DNA sequence: TGTGCCATCAACCCGGGGGACGGTGGCTACACCTTC. Protein sequence: CAINPGDGGYTF.

The CDR3 here is CASSTTRGEAQYF. As DNA, the CDR3 is TGTGCCAGCAGTACAACTAGAGGGGAGGCCCAGTACTTC. The rearrangement uses TRBV27 and TRBJ2-7, with D perhaps matching TRBD2 (6 bases). The CDR3 runs to 13 residues. Germline CDR1 MNHEY, CDR2 SMNVEV (reference sequence). The germline V and J ends were trimmed by 5 bases and 10 bases, with 18 bases remaining between them.

For the CDR3, the DNA is TGTGCCAGCAATTCGCCCGGGGGACCCCACCCCGGGGAGCTGTTTTTT. Amino acid sequence: CASNSPGGPHPGELFF. The chain links TRBV28 to TRBJ2-2, with D perhaps matching TRBD2 (6 bases). The CDR3 runs 16 residues. CDR1 and CDR2 from the germline V gene are MDHEN and SYDVKM. V shed 7 bases and J shed 6 bases, with 21 bases lying between them.

The rearrangement joins TRBV27 to TRBJ1-4, with D tentatively TRBD1 (5 bases). CDR1 is MNHEY, CDR2 SMNVEV, per germline (reference sequence). The V gene lost 4 bases and the J gene lost 8 bases, with 11 bases spanning the gap. This CDR3 is built from 13 residues. The DNA for the CDR3 is TGTGCCAGCAGTTACGGCAGGGTAGAAAAACTGTTTTTT. Translated: CASSYGRVEKLFF.

This sequence joins TRBV6-5 and TRBJ1-1; TRBD1 aligns across 9 bases. V shed 0 bases and J 7 bases; nucleotides not matched to a gene: 3. This CDR3 is 14 amino acids long. Germline V CDR1 and CDR2: MNHEY, SVGAGI. The CDR3, as DNA: TGTGCCAGCAGTTACTCGGGACAGGGTAGTGAAGCTTTCTTT. Its translation: CASSYSGQGSEAFF.

This rearrangement joins TRBV9 to TRBJ1-4; 7 bases fit TRBD1. CDR1 is SGDLS and CDR2 is YYNGEE in the germline V gene. CDR3 length equals 16 residues. The V and J ends lost 3 bases and 11 bases, in that order; junction bases with no gene match: 16. The CDR3 loop reads CASSASNGERGRKLFF. The CDR3, as DNA: TGTGCCAGCAGCGCCTCCAACGGAGAAAGGGGGCGGAAACTGTTTTTT. Full variable domain (outside the CDR3, taken from reference TRBV9 and TRBJ1-4): DSGVTQTPKHLITATGQRVTLRCSPRSGDLSVYWYQQSLDQGLQFLIQYYNGEERAKGNILERFSAQQFPDLHSELNLSSLELGDSALYFCASSASNGERGRKLFFGSGTQLSVL.

The chain links TRBV30 to TRBJ1-2; TRBD1 aligns across 7 bases. With 1 base clipped from V and 6 bases from J, the junction kept 8 bases outside the gene matches. Germline CDR1 is GTSNPN and CDR2 is SVGIG (reference sequence). The CDR3 consists of 14 residues. The CDR3 sequence: CAWSGSRQGDGYTF. The CDR3 nucleotides are TGTGCCTGGAGTGGAAGCCGACAGGGCGATGGCTACACCTTC.

The J gene is TRBJ2-1, the V gene TRBV4-2, with unresolved D. This CDR3 has 13 amino acids. The germline V gene has CDR1 LGHNA and CDR2 YNFKEQ. With 1 base removed from V and 6 bases from J, the gap between germline ends came to 7 bases. The CDR3, as DNA: TGTGCCAGCAGCCAAGGGCCGGGCAATGAGCAGTTCTTC. This sequence encodes CASSQGPGNEQFF.

The rearrangement joins TRBV7-9 to TRBJ2-7, with 8 bases matching TRBD1. CDR3 length equals 14 residues. CDR1 is SEHNR and CDR2 is FQNEAQ in the germline V gene (reference sequence). V lost 1 base and J lost 3; bases outside the gene matches: 2. The CDR3 loop is CASSLDRGDYEQYF. The CDR3 DNA reads as TGTGCCAGCAGCTTAGACAGGGGGGACTACGAGCAGTACTTC.

The chain joins TRBV28 to TRBJ2-5; 8 bases align to TRBD2. Germline CDR1 reads MDHEN; CDR2 reads SYDVKM. Trimming took 2 bases from V and 5 from J; bases not matched to a gene: 7. The CDR3 is 15 amino acids. Written as DNA, the CDR3 is TGTGCCAGCAGTTTAGACGGGAGGGCCGAGGAGACCCAGTACTTC. This sequence encodes CASSLDGRAEETQYF.

The chain links TRBV15 to TRBJ2-2; 7 positions match TRBD2. Germline V gives CDR1 LNHNV, CDR2 YYDKDF (reference sequence). This CDR3 is 13 amino acids long. The junction had 5 bases not matched to a gene; V was cut back by 7 bases and J by 6 bases. This CDR3 is CATTGGTSGELFF. CDR3 nucleotide sequence: TGTGCCACCACCGGGGGGACGTCCGGGGAGCTGTTTTTT. Filled out from reference TRBV15 and TRBJ2-2, the complete variable domain reads DAMVIQNPRYQVTQFGKPVTLSCSQTLNHNVMYWYQQKSSQAPKLLFHYYDKDFNNEADTPDNFQSRRPNTSFCFLDIRSPGLGDTAMYLCATTGGTSGELFFGEGSRLTVL.

The chain joins TRBV6-6 to TRBJ1-5; perhaps TRBD1 as D (5 bases). Trimming took off 2 bases at V and 5 bases at J, with 10 bases between the two ends. This CDR3 is 14 amino acids long. Looked up from germline, CDR1 is MNHNY and CDR2 is SVGAGI (reference sequence). The CDR3 protein is CASSYARVDQPQHF. The CDR3 DNA is TGTGCCAGCAGTTACGCCAGGGTGGATCAGCCCCAGCATTTT.

The rearrangement joins TRBV7-9 to TRBJ2-7, with 7 bases identical to TRBD1. Germline CDR1 reads SEHNR; CDR2 reads FQNEAQ (reference sequence). The CDR3 runs 15 residues. Unmatched junction bases numbered 10, after V lost 4 bases and J lost 4 bases. The CDR3 loop reads CASSSRQGSGYEQYF. The DNA of the CDR3 is TGTGCCAGCAGCTCCAGACAGGGCTCGGGTTACGAGCAGTACTTC.

The CDR3 here is CASSLEAGNIQYF. CDR3 coding DNA: TGCGCCAGCAGCTTGGAGGCGGGAAACATTCAGTACTTC. The V gene is TRBV5-1, the J gene TRBJ2-4, with D maybe TRBD2 (5 bases). Germline CDR1 SGHRS, CDR2 YFSETQ. Deletions cut 0 bases from V and 6 bases from J, with 7 bases between. The CDR3 is made up of 13 amino acids.